The source of this T cell receptor beta chain is a study of identical twins. CDR3 length equals 15 residues. Germline CDR1 is DFQATT and CDR2 is SNEGSKA (reference sequence). Trimming removed 5 bases from V and 2 bases from J; junction bases left unmatched: 8. It was template switching that added a universal primer site, and there were unique molecular identifiers on the cDNA. Using its own MiXCR run on the 5' RACE reads, TCRdb lists one record per CDR3 protein. The sample carries roughly 1,500,000 distinct CDR3 sequences, around 33% recorded once. What was sequenced was cord blood. This sequence joins TRBV20-1 and TRBJ2-3; TRBD2 agrees at 9 bases. The receptor comes from a newborn girl in good health. CDR3 nucleotide sequence: TGCAGTGCTCCCCCCCTAGCGGGGAACACAGATACGCAGTATTTT. Its translation: CSAPPLAGNTDTQYF.